This TCR beta chain emerged from a study of T cell repertoires in cytomegalovirus infection. One entry per CDR3 protein, called by TCRdb with MiXCR from the reads. Of roughly 990,000 distinct CDR3 sequences in the sample, about 33% were seen once. In regard to this clonotype: Its matching antigen is unknown.

The CDR3 has 15 residues. J was trimmed by 8 bases and V by 6 bases; bases with no gene match: 12. The V and J genes are TRBV12-3 or TRBV12-4 and TRBJ2-1; 8 bases align to TRBD2. The sequence derives from a human donor in good health (CMV status not recorded). Some clones in this sample may be carry-over from other donors' samples. The sample was cultured CD8+ T cells from PBMCs, taken from culture after CMV antigen stimulation. The CDR3 spells CASSPGSGVGDEQFF. The CDR3 DNA reads TGTGCCAGCAGCCCAGGTAGCGGGGTGGGCGATGAGCAGTTCTTC.